The rows below give T cell receptor beta chains drawn from one sample of a study of shared clonotypes between healthy human individuals. The repertoire was sequenced with immunoSEQ multiplex PCR; TCRdb's copy has only in-frame clones and lacks some. This table holds roughly 2,500,000 clones, 80% to 95% found once. Sequenced material: naive CD4+ T cells from PBMCs. These receptor sequences come from a man between 18 and 29 years old in good health. Some clones in this sample may be carry-over from other donors' samples. CDR3s include the opening cysteine and the closing phenylalanine or tryptophan. The D gene is left open where the match is weak. Some rows have no size entry. The others give once, few or many, or a class for an expanded clone.

clone_size: NA
d_call: NA
j_call: TRBJ2-5
cdr3_length: 14
v_call: TRBV28
cdr3_nt: TGTGCCAGCAGTTTCCAGGGGCTCCAAGAGACCCAGTACTTC
cdr3_aa: CASSFQGLQETQYF

clone_size: NA
d_call: NA
j_call: TRBJ2-2
cdr3_length: 11
v_call: TRBV6-6
cdr3_nt: TGTGCCAGCGGTGGGACCGGGGAGCTGTTTTTT
cdr3_aa: CASGGTGELFF

clone_size: NA
d_call: NA
j_call: TRBJ1-5
cdr3_length: 15
v_call: TRBV28
cdr3_nt: TGTGCCAGCAGTTTGGCGGGGGTGGTTTATCAGCCCCAGCATTTT
cdr3_aa: CASSLAGVVYQPQHF

clone_size: NA
d_call: NA
j_call: TRBJ2-3
cdr3_length: 15
v_call: TRBV27
cdr3_nt: TGTGCCAGCAGTTCAGGGCTAGCGATGACAGATACGCAGTATTTT
cdr3_aa: CASSSGLAMTDTQYF

clone_size: NA
d_call: NA
j_call: TRBJ2-7
cdr3_length: 15
v_call: TRBV18
cdr3_nt: TGTGCCAGCTCACCAACACAGGGAGGCCTCGGGGAGCAGTACTTC
cdr3_aa: CASSPTQGGLGEQYF

clone_size: NA
d_call: NA
j_call: TRBJ2-5
cdr3_length: 13
v_call: TRBV9
cdr3_nt: TGTGCCAGCAGCGTAGCTAACTCGGAGACCCAGTACTTC
cdr3_aa: CASSVANSETQYF

clone_size: once
d_call: NA
j_call: TRBJ2-6
cdr3_length: 18
v_call: TRBV15
cdr3_nt: TGTGCCACCAGCAGAGATTCACAGGGCATAGGTGGGGCCAACGTCCTGACTTTC
cdr3_aa: CATSRDSQGIGGANVLTF

clone_size: NA
d_call: TRBD1
j_call: TRBJ1-1
cdr3_length: 14
v_call: TRBV7-3
cdr3_nt: TGTGCCAGCAGCAGGACAGGGCAGGGGACTGAAGCTTTCTTT
cdr3_aa: CASSRTGQGTEAFF

clone_size: NA
d_call: TRBD1
j_call: TRBJ2-1
cdr3_length: 18
v_call: TRBV11-2
cdr3_nt: TGTGCCAGCAGCCCCCGAGCCCCCGGACAGGGGACGGGAAATGAGCAGTTCTTC
cdr3_aa: CASSPRAPGQGTGNEQFF

clone_size: NA
d_call: NA
j_call: TRBJ2-7
cdr3_length: 13
v_call: TRBV27
cdr3_nt: TGTGCCAGCCGCACATCCCGCTCCTACGAGCAGTACTTC
cdr3_aa: CASRTSRSYEQYF

clone_size: NA
d_call: TRBD2
j_call: TRBJ2-3
cdr3_length: 17
v_call: TRBV10-2
cdr3_nt: TGCGCCAGCAGTGAGCCGAAACTAGCGGGGGTCACAGATACGCAGTATTTT
cdr3_aa: CASSEPKLAGVTDTQYF

clone_size: NA
d_call: TRBD1
j_call: TRBJ1-1
cdr3_length: 13
v_call: TRBV19
cdr3_nt: TGTGCCAGTAGTGATGACAGGGTCTCTTCAGCTTTCTTT
cdr3_aa: CASSDDRVSSAFF

clone_size: NA
d_call: NA
j_call: TRBJ2-1
cdr3_length: 12
v_call: TRBV19
cdr3_nt: TGTGCCAGTAGTAGTCTTTACAATGAGCAGTTCTTC
cdr3_aa: CASSSLYNEQFF

clone_size: NA
d_call: TRBD2
j_call: TRBJ2-3
cdr3_length: 18
v_call: TRBV5-6
cdr3_nt: TGTGCCAGCAGCTTGCGCCTAGCGGGACTCTCAGGGACAGATACGCAGTATTTT
cdr3_aa: CASSLRLAGLSGTDTQYF

clone_size: NA
d_call: NA
j_call: TRBJ1-2
cdr3_length: 13
v_call: TRBV12-5
cdr3_nt: TGTGCTAGTGGTCGGGGACCTAACTATGGCTACACCTTC
cdr3_aa: CASGRGPNYGYTF

clone_size: few
d_call: NA
j_call: TRBJ1-1
cdr3_length: 13
v_call: TRBV5-1
cdr3_nt: TGCGCCAGCAGCTCCGGGGCGAACACTGAAGCTTTCTTT
cdr3_aa: CASSSGANTEAFF

clone_size: NA
d_call: NA
j_call: TRBJ1-1
cdr3_length: 15
v_call: TRBV6-5
cdr3_nt: TGTGCCAGCAGTTACCAGACAGGACCTTACACTGAAGCTTTCTTT
cdr3_aa: CASSYQTGPYTEAFF

clone_size: NA
d_call: TRBD2
j_call: TRBJ2-1
cdr3_length: 14
v_call: TRBV6-1
cdr3_nt: TGTGCCAGCAGGCGAGCGGGAAGGTTGGGGGAGCAGTTCTTC
cdr3_aa: CASRRAGRLGEQFF

clone_size: NA
d_call: NA
j_call: TRBJ1-5
cdr3_length: 15
v_call: TRBV2
cdr3_nt: NA
cdr3_aa: CASSTSTGSNQPQHF

clone_size: NA
d_call: NA
j_call: TRBJ2-7
cdr3_length: 14
v_call: TRBV7-2
cdr3_nt: TGTGCCAGCAGCTCCTACGGGACAAGGCAGGAGCAGTACTTC
cdr3_aa: CASSSYGTRQEQYF

clone_size: NA
d_call: NA
j_call: TRBJ2-2
cdr3_length: 16
v_call: TRBV5-4
cdr3_nt: TGTGCCAGCAGCTTGAGGAGTTCGGTCGGGGCCGGGGAGCTGTTTTTT
cdr3_aa: CASSLRSSVGAGELFF

clone_size: NA
d_call: NA
j_call: TRBJ2-3
cdr3_length: 15
v_call: TRBV7-9
cdr3_nt: TGTGCCAGCAGCTTAGGTAGCGGCAGCACAGATACGCAGTATTTT
cdr3_aa: CASSLGSGSTDTQYF

clone_size: NA
d_call: NA
j_call: TRBJ2-3
cdr3_length: 13
v_call: TRBV5-4
cdr3_nt: TGTGCCAGCAGCTCTTCGGGCACAGATACGCAGTATTTT
cdr3_aa: CASSSSGTDTQYF

clone_size: NA
d_call: NA
j_call: TRBJ2-2
cdr3_length: 15
v_call: TRBV4-1
cdr3_nt: TGCGCCAGCAGCCCCTTAAGATGGGGAAGCGGGGAGCTGTTTTTT
cdr3_aa: CASSPLRWGSGELFF

clone_size: NA
d_call: NA
j_call: TRBJ2-2
cdr3_length: 16
v_call: TRBV9
cdr3_nt: TGTGCCAGCAGCGACCGGCGCATTGAGAACACCGGGGAGCTGTTTTTT
cdr3_aa: CASSDRRIENTGELFF

clone_size: NA
d_call: NA
j_call: TRBJ2-1
cdr3_length: 9
v_call: TRBV20-1
cdr3_nt: TGCAGTGCTTACGGTATAAGGGTCTTC
cdr3_aa: CSAYGIRVF

clone_size: NA
d_call: NA
j_call: TRBJ2-3
cdr3_length: 17
v_call: TRBV19
cdr3_nt: TGTGCCAGTAGGAAACAGTTCGGGCCCTGGAGCACAGATACGCAGTATTTT
cdr3_aa: CASRKQFGPWSTDTQYF

clone_size: NA
d_call: NA
j_call: TRBJ2-1
cdr3_length: 13
v_call: TRBV6-5
cdr3_nt: TGTGCCAGCAGCGTTCCCCAAAAAACCGTTCAGTTCTTC
cdr3_aa: CASSVPQKTVQFF

clone_size: NA
d_call: NA
j_call: TRBJ1-2
cdr3_length: 15
v_call: TRBV6-4
cdr3_nt: TGTGCCAGCAGTGACATCGTTGGAGGCAACTATGGCTACACCTTC
cdr3_aa: CASSDIVGGNYGYTF

clone_size: NA
d_call: NA
j_call: TRBJ1-1
cdr3_length: 14
v_call: TRBV6-6
cdr3_nt: TGTGCCAGCAATCAACAGAGCTTGAACACTGAAGCTTTCTTT
cdr3_aa: CASNQQSLNTEAFF

clone_size: NA
d_call: NA
j_call: TRBJ2-5
cdr3_length: 13
v_call: TRBV19
cdr3_nt: TGTGCCAGTAGTATTGGCAGGGGTGAGACCCAGTACTTC
cdr3_aa: CASSIGRGETQYF

clone_size: NA
d_call: NA
j_call: TRBJ1-6
cdr3_length: 17
v_call: TRBV18
cdr3_nt: TGTGCCAGCTCACCAGAATTGGCGAGACAGCTAAATTCACCCCTCCACTTT
cdr3_aa: CASSPELARQLNSPLHF

clone_size: NA
d_call: TRBD1
j_call: TRBJ1-1
cdr3_length: 15
v_call: TRBV7-2
cdr3_nt: TGTGCCAGCAGCTCGGGACAGGGGGCTGGGACTGAAGCTTTCTTT
cdr3_aa: CASSSGQGAGTEAFF

clone_size: NA
d_call: NA
j_call: TRBJ2-1
cdr3_length: 14
v_call: TRBV6-4
cdr3_nt: TGTGCCAGCAGTGACTCGACTCCTGCGGGGGAGCAGTTCTTC
cdr3_aa: CASSDSTPAGEQFF

clone_size: NA
d_call: NA
j_call: TRBJ2-3
cdr3_length: 15
v_call: TRBV4-1
cdr3_nt: TGCGCCAGCAGCCAAGACATGTCTAGCACAGATACGCAGTATTTT
cdr3_aa: CASSQDMSSTDTQYF

clone_size: NA
d_call: NA
j_call: TRBJ2-2
cdr3_length: 12
v_call: TRBV2
cdr3_nt: TGTGCCAGCAGTCTCGTGGCCGGGGAGCTGTTTTTT
cdr3_aa: CASSLVAGELFF

clone_size: once
d_call: NA
j_call: TRBJ1-1
cdr3_length: 15
v_call: TRBV27
cdr3_nt: TGTGCCAGCAGCCCCGGGGGGCACCGAGGCACTGAAGCTTTCTTT
cdr3_aa: CASSPGGHRGTEAFF

clone_size: NA
d_call: NA
j_call: TRBJ2-1
cdr3_length: 16
v_call: TRBV7-2
cdr3_nt: TGTGCCAGCAGCTCAAGGGGCGGGCCCCGCTGGAATGAGCAGTTCTTC
cdr3_aa: CASSSRGGPRWNEQFF

clone_size: NA
d_call: NA
j_call: TRBJ1-2
cdr3_length: 15
v_call: TRBV6-5
cdr3_nt: TGTGCCAGCAGTTACTCGAGATCGGACACCTATGGCTACACCTTC
cdr3_aa: CASSYSRSDTYGYTF

clone_size: once
d_call: NA
j_call: TRBJ2-2
cdr3_length: 16
v_call: TRBV5-4
cdr3_nt: TGTGCCAGCAGCTCTGGGGGGCCTAGCGGTTCCGGGGAGCTGTTTTTT
cdr3_aa: CASSSGGPSGSGELFF

clone_size: NA
d_call: NA
j_call: TRBJ2-3
cdr3_length: 15
v_call: TRBV6-1
cdr3_nt: TGTGCCAGCAGTGATCCGGCAGGCACCAGGGATACGCAGTATTTT
cdr3_aa: CASSDPAGTRDTQYF

clone_size: NA
d_call: NA
j_call: TRBJ2-2
cdr3_length: 16
v_call: TRBV6-6
cdr3_nt: TGTGCCAGCAGTTACTCGGACAGTACCCCCACCGGGGAGCTGTTTTTT
cdr3_aa: CASSYSDSTPTGELFF

clone_size: NA
d_call: NA
j_call: TRBJ2-1
cdr3_length: 15
v_call: TRBV5-1
cdr3_nt: TGCGCCAGCAGCGGGACTTATAACTCCTACAATGAGCAGTTCTTC
cdr3_aa: CASSGTYNSYNEQFF

clone_size: NA
d_call: NA
j_call: TRBJ2-6
cdr3_length: 17
v_call: TRBV28
cdr3_nt: TGTGCCAGCAGTTTATGGGCAAAGAGCTCTGGGGCCAACGTCCTGACTTTC
cdr3_aa: CASSLWAKSSGANVLTF

clone_size: NA
d_call: TRBD2
j_call: TRBJ2-1
cdr3_length: 16
v_call: TRBV11-1
cdr3_nt: TGTGCCAGCAGCTCGAGACTAGCGGGGCAGTACAATGAGCAGTTCTTC
cdr3_aa: CASSSRLAGQYNEQFF

clone_size: NA
d_call: NA
j_call: TRBJ2-3
cdr3_length: 12
v_call: TRBV30
cdr3_nt: TGTGCCTTGAGACAAGACACAGATACGCAGTATTTT
cdr3_aa: CALRQDTDTQYF

clone_size: NA
d_call: TRBD2
j_call: TRBJ2-2
cdr3_length: 15
v_call: TRBV6-5
cdr3_nt: TGTGCCAGCAGAACCATAGCGGGGAACACCGGGGAGCTGTTTTTT
cdr3_aa: CASRTIAGNTGELFF